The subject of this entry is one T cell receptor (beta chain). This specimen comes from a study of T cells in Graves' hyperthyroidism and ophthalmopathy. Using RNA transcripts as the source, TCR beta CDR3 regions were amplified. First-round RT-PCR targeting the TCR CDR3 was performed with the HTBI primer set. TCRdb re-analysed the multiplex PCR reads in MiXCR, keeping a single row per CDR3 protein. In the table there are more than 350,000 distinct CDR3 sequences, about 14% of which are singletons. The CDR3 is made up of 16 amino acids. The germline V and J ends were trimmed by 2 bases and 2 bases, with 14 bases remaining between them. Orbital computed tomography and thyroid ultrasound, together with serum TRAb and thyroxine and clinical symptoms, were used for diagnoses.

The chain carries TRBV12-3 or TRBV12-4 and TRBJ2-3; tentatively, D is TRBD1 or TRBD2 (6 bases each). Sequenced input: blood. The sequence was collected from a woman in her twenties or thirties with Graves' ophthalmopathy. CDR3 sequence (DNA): TGTGCCAGCAGTTTACGGCCGGGGGCGATCACAGATACGCAGTATTTT. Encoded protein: CASSLRPGAITDTQYF.